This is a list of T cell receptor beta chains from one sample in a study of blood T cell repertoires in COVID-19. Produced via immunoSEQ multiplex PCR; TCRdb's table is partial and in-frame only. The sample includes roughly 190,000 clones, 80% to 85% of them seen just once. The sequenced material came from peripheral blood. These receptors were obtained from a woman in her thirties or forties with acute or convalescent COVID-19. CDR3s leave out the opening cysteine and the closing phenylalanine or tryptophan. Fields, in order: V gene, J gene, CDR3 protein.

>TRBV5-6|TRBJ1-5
ASSRGGEQPQH
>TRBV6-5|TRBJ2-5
ASSRQVVETQY
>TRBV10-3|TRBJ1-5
AIGRDTRQPQH
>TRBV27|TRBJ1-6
ASSFSTRGGGSPLH
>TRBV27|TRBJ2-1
ASGDLWDEQF
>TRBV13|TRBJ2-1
ASSFTGGNNEQF
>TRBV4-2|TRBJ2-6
ASSQESGSGANVLT
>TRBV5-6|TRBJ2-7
ASSFWTRPEQY
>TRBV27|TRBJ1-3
ASSFVPVGQTGNTIY
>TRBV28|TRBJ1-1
ASRLTSTEAF
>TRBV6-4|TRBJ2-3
ASRQEKPTDTQY
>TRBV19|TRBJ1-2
ASSIPGYGYT
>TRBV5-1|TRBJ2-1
ASSLAGQVSDEQF
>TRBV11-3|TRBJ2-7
ASSPGQGASYEQY
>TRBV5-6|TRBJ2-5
ASSMQAIETQY
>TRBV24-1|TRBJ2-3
ATSGDRGSLIPSTDTQY
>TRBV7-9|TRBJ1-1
ASSGGAEAF
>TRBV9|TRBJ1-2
ASSPSGDRNLYGYT
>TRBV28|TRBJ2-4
ASSLGTVQAKNIQY
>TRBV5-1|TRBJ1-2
ASSFQMDGYT
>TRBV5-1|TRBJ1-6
ASSPGQGLNSPLH
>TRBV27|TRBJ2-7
ASTWEQRPLDEQY
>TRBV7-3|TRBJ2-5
ASSFLAGGKETQY
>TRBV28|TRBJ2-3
ASSLQGTDTQY
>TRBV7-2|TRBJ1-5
ASSLGSVRDQPQH
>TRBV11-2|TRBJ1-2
ASSLDPHRANYGYT
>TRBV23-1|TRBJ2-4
ASTAKELCGDIQY
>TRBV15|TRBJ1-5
ATSSGQPSNQPQH
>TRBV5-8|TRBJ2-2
ASLRLQTNTGELF
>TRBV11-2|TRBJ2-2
ASGDTNTGELF
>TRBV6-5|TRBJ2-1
ASSLDRSYNEQF
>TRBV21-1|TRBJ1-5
ASSKGPTGGLNQPQH
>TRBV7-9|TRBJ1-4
ASSLSQGANEKLF
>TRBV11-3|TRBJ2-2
ASSLEMGLGSNTGELF
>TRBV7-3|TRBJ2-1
ASSLDGGTYNEQF
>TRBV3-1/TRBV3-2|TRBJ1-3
ASSTGDSGNTIY
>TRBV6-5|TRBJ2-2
ASSPGNTGELF
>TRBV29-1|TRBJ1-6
SVVVSGQGNSPLH
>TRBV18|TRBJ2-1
ASSPPSGSSYNEQF
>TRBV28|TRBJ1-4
ASSLQGATNEKLF
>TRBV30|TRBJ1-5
AWSRQAGNQPQH
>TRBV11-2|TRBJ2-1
ASSLVDIRYNEQF
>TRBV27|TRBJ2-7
ASSSHSGSSGSIYEQY
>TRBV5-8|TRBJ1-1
ASSFGTPNTEAF
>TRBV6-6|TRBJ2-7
ASRQGTYFGGEQY
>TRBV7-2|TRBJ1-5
ASSLNGRGQPQH